This is a list of T cell receptor beta chains from one sample in a study of shared T cell receptors in the human thymus. Here immunoSEQ multiplex PCR was the method, and the copy in TCRdb shows in-frame clones only, minus some. The repertoire consists of roughly 500,000 clones, with 70% to 80% occurring once and the leading ten covering more than 0.01%. These data were likewise used in another study, on human thymus T cells.

The sample comprised thymocytes. All receptors come from a boy in the first two years of life with a congenital heart defect. Both conserved end residues are part of each CDR3. Each record gives: clone size, D gene, J gene, V gene, CDR3 DNA, CDR3 protein. The D gene is left open where the match is weak. Not all rows give a size; the values are once, few, many and, for expanded clones, a class.

clone size: NA; D gene: NA; J gene: TRBJ2-7; V gene: TRBV4-1; CDR3 DNA: TGCGCCAGCAGCCAAGAACCCACGGGGGGCCCCTACGAGCAGTACTTC; CDR3 protein: CASSQEPTGGPYEQYF
clone size: once; D gene: NA; J gene: TRBJ1-4; V gene: TRBV19; CDR3 DNA: TGTGCCAGTAGTATTATCCAGGGTGATGAAAAACTGTTTTTT; CDR3 protein: CASSIIQGDEKLFF
clone size: NA; D gene: NA; J gene: TRBJ2-5; V gene: TRBV9; CDR3 DNA: TGTGCCAGCAGCGCCCGAGGAGCGGACCAAGAGACCCAGTACTTC; CDR3 protein: CASSARGADQETQYF
clone size: NA; D gene: TRBD2; J gene: TRBJ2-7; V gene: TRBV28; CDR3 DNA: TGTGCCAGCACCCGGTCGAGGGCTAGCGGCCTTTATACCTACGAGCAGTACTTC; CDR3 protein: CASTRSRASGLYTYEQYF
clone size: NA; D gene: NA; J gene: TRBJ2-7; V gene: TRBV15; CDR3 DNA: TGTGCCACCAGCAGGGCCTCCCCGGGGGAGCAGTACTTC; CDR3 protein: CATSRASPGEQYF
clone size: NA; D gene: NA; J gene: TRBJ2-5; V gene: TRBV23-1; CDR3 DNA: TGCGCCAGCAGTCCACTTTTGGCCCGGGATGGCCAAGAGACCCAGTACTTC; CDR3 protein: CASSPLLARDGQETQYF
clone size: NA; D gene: NA; J gene: TRBJ1-2; V gene: TRBV12-5; CDR3 DNA: TGTGCTAGTGCCCCCGGCACACTACTCTACTATGGCTACACCTTC; CDR3 protein: CASAPGTLLYYGYTF
clone size: NA; D gene: NA; J gene: TRBJ2-3; V gene: TRBV5-1; CDR3 DNA: TGCGCCAGCAGCTTGGCCTCCCAGGGCACAGATACGCAGTATTTT; CDR3 protein: CASSLASQGTDTQYF
clone size: NA; D gene: NA; J gene: TRBJ2-7; V gene: TRBV29-1; CDR3 DNA: TGCAGCGCCGCCTTTGGGGGGATCTACGAGCAGTACTTC; CDR3 protein: CSAAFGGIYEQYF
clone size: NA; D gene: TRBD2; J gene: TRBJ2-1; V gene: TRBV4-1; CDR3 DNA: TGCGCCAGCAGCCAAGCGCGGGAGGGCCTAGATGAGCAGTTCTTC; CDR3 protein: CASSQAREGLDEQFF
clone size: NA; D gene: TRBD2; J gene: TRBJ2-1; V gene: TRBV5-1; CDR3 DNA: TGCGCCAGCAGCTTGGAGGCGGGAGGGCGTTATGAGCAGTTCTTC; CDR3 protein: CASSLEAGGRYEQFF
clone size: NA; D gene: TRBD1; J gene: TRBJ1-5; V gene: TRBV11-2; CDR3 DNA: TGTGCCAGCAGCTTAGGCACAGGGGCCGTAAATCAGCCCCAGCATTTT; CDR3 protein: CASSLGTGAVNQPQHF
clone size: NA; D gene: NA; J gene: TRBJ2-4; V gene: TRBV27; CDR3 DNA: TGTGCCAGCAGTGAGCGGACAGAGATGGCCAAAAACATTCAGTACTTC; CDR3 protein: CASSERTEMAKNIQYF
clone size: NA; D gene: TRBD2; J gene: TRBJ2-7; V gene: TRBV5-3; CDR3 DNA: TGTGCCAGAAGCTGTAAGGGACTAGCGGGAGGGCCACTCGAGCAGTACTTC; CDR3 protein: CARSCKGLAGGPLEQYF
clone size: NA; D gene: NA; J gene: TRBJ2-3; V gene: TRBV9; CDR3 DNA: TGTGCCAGCAGCGTATCAGGCCTCACAGATACGCAGTATTTT; CDR3 protein: CASSVSGLTDTQYF
clone size: NA; D gene: NA; J gene: TRBJ2-6; V gene: TRBV30; CDR3 DNA: TGTGCCTGGACCCGGCGCCCTAGACAGTTCTACACTGGGGCCAACGTCCTGACTTTC; CDR3 protein: CAWTRRPRQFYTGANVLTF
clone size: NA; D gene: NA; J gene: TRBJ2-1; V gene: TRBV4-3; CDR3 DNA: TGCGCCAGCAGCCAAGATGAGGGAGGATGCAATGAGCAGTTCTTC; CDR3 protein: CASSQDEGGCNEQFF
clone size: NA; D gene: TRBD2; J gene: TRBJ2-7; V gene: TRBV7-2; CDR3 DNA: TGTGCCAGCAGCTGCACCGGGACTAGGGAGGACTCCTACGAGCAGTACTTC; CDR3 protein: CASSCTGTREDSYEQYF
clone size: once; D gene: NA; J gene: TRBJ2-2; V gene: TRBV14; CDR3 DNA: TGTGCCAGCAGCCAAGAACGGTTTCCAGGCGGGGAGCTGTTTTTT; CDR3 protein: CASSQERFPGGELFF
clone size: NA; D gene: TRBD1; J gene: TRBJ2-6; V gene: TRBV14; CDR3 DNA: TGTGCCAGCAGCCAAGAGGGACAGGGGTCTCCCCTCTCTGGGGCCAACGTCCTGACTTTC; CDR3 protein: CASSQEGQGSPLSGANVLTF
clone size: NA; D gene: NA; J gene: TRBJ1-2; V gene: TRBV9; CDR3 DNA: TGTGCCAGCAGCGTCTCTCCTACCTTC; CDR3 protein: CASSVSPTF
clone size: NA; D gene: NA; J gene: TRBJ1-1; V gene: TRBV14; CDR3 DNA: TGTGCCAGCAGCCTCCCCCCCTTCTCCAATTCCGGTATCACTGAAGCTTTCTTT; CDR3 protein: CASSLPPFSNSGITEAFF
clone size: NA; D gene: NA; J gene: TRBJ2-2; V gene: TRBV30; CDR3 DNA: TGTGCCTGGAGTGTACCCACCGGGGGGCTGTTTTTT; CDR3 protein: CAWSVPTGGLFF
clone size: NA; D gene: TRBD2; J gene: TRBJ2-1; V gene: TRBV27; CDR3 DNA: TGTGCCAGCAGCCGAACCGGACTAGCGGGGCCCTCCTACAATGAGCAGTTCTTC; CDR3 protein: CASSRTGLAGPSYNEQFF
clone size: NA; D gene: NA; J gene: TRBJ1-1; V gene: TRBV2; CDR3 DNA: TGTGCCAGCAGGCGGGGACGGATGAACACTGAAGCTTTCTTT; CDR3 protein: CASRRGRMNTEAFF
clone size: NA; D gene: NA; J gene: TRBJ2-4; V gene: TRBV19; CDR3 DNA: TGTGCCAGTAGTGCCCTACAGGGACAGTACTTC; CDR3 protein: CASSALQGQYF
clone size: NA; D gene: NA; J gene: TRBJ1-2; V gene: TRBV7-2; CDR3 DNA: TGTGCCAGCACCCCGGGGGATGGCTACACCTTC; CDR3 protein: CASTPGDGYTF
clone size: NA; D gene: NA; J gene: TRBJ2-7; V gene: TRBV6-5; CDR3 DNA: TGTGCCAGCAGTCGAGGACTCCCCTCCGAGCAGTACTTC; CDR3 protein: CASSRGLPSEQYF
clone size: NA; D gene: TRBD2; J gene: TRBJ2-2; V gene: TRBV7-8; CDR3 DNA: TGTGCCAGCAGCTTAGTTCAGCGGGAGGGGTCCGGGGAGCTGTTTTTT; CDR3 protein: CASSLVQREGSGELFF
clone size: NA; D gene: NA; J gene: TRBJ1-2; V gene: TRBV4-3; CDR3 DNA: TGCGCCAGCAGCCCAGGACTCAGTGACCCGGTTTTCGATGGCTACACCTTC; CDR3 protein: CASSPGLSDPVFDGYTF
clone size: once; D gene: NA; J gene: TRBJ2-7; V gene: TRBV25-1; CDR3 DNA: TGTGCCAGCCGCCTAGAGTACGAGCAGTACTTC; CDR3 protein: CASRLEYEQYF
clone size: NA; D gene: TRBD1; J gene: TRBJ2-3; V gene: TRBV28; CDR3 DNA: TGTGCCAGCAGTTTACCCAAATCGGACAGGGTCTCCACAGATACGCAGTATTTT; CDR3 protein: CASSLPKSDRVSTDTQYF
clone size: NA; D gene: NA; J gene: TRBJ2-7; V gene: TRBV6-6; CDR3 DNA: TGTGCCAGCAGTTACGAACTCGGGGGCTACGAGCAGTACTTC; CDR3 protein: CASSYELGGYEQYF
clone size: NA; D gene: TRBD1; J gene: TRBJ1-5; V gene: TRBV4-2; CDR3 DNA: TGTGCCAGCAGCTACCGGGACAGGGGGGATCAGCCCCAGCATTTT; CDR3 protein: CASSYRDRGDQPQHF
clone size: NA; D gene: NA; J gene: TRBJ2-1; V gene: TRBV7-9; CDR3 DNA: TGTGCCAGCAGCGGACAGAGGTTATATCACAATGAGCAGTTCTTC; CDR3 protein: CASSGQRLYHNEQFF
clone size: NA; D gene: TRBD2; J gene: TRBJ2-7; V gene: TRBV10-1; CDR3 DNA: TGCGCCAGCTCAGGACTAGTCGCCTACGAGCAGTACTTC; CDR3 protein: CASSGLVAYEQYF
clone size: NA; D gene: TRBD1; J gene: TRBJ2-7; V gene: TRBV5-4; CDR3 DNA: TGTGCCAGCAGCTTGAACCCGGGACAGAACCCGTACGAGCAGTACTTC; CDR3 protein: CASSLNPGQNPYEQYF
clone size: NA; D gene: TRBD2; J gene: TRBJ2-1; V gene: TRBV6-4; CDR3 DNA: TGTGCCAGCAGTCAGAATGGGACTAGCGGGAGTGTGGGCTCCTACAATGAGCAGTTCTTC; CDR3 protein: CASSQNGTSGSVGSYNEQFF
clone size: few; D gene: TRBD2; J gene: TRBJ2-1; V gene: TRBV15; CDR3 DNA: TGTGCCACCAGCAGGGGGTCTAGCGGGAGGAATTGGGGTGAGCAGTTCTTC; CDR3 protein: CATSRGSSGRNWGEQFF
clone size: NA; D gene: TRBD2; J gene: TRBJ2-7; V gene: TRBV7-9; CDR3 DNA: TGTGCCAGCAGCCCCGGGACTAGCGGGAGTGGAAACTACGAGCAGTACTTC; CDR3 protein: CASSPGTSGSGNYEQYF
clone size: NA; D gene: TRBD2; J gene: TRBJ2-3; V gene: TRBV12-5; CDR3 DNA: TGTGCTAGTGGTTCTCAGGGTCCGGGACTAGCGGCCAGTCCGCAGTATTTT; CDR3 protein: CASGSQGPGLAASPQYF
clone size: few; D gene: NA; J gene: TRBJ2-7; V gene: TRBV4-3; CDR3 DNA: TGCGCCAGCAGCCAAGTACCAGGGATCTACGAGCAGTACTTC; CDR3 protein: CASSQVPGIYEQYF
clone size: NA; D gene: TRBD2; J gene: TRBJ2-7; V gene: TRBV30; CDR3 DNA: TGTGCCTGGAGTGTAAACGGGAGGTCCTACGAGCAGTACTTC; CDR3 protein: CAWSVNGRSYEQYF
clone size: NA; D gene: TRBD2; J gene: TRBJ2-3; V gene: TRBV4-2; CDR3 DNA: TGTGCCAGCAGCCACCGCGGGAGCTACGCCCGAGACACAGATACGCAGTATTTT; CDR3 protein: CASSHRGSYARDTDTQYF
clone size: NA; D gene: TRBD2; J gene: TRBJ2-1; V gene: TRBV14; CDR3 DNA: TGTGCCAGCAGCCCACCACCCGGGACTAGCGGGATCAATGAGCAGTTCTTC; CDR3 protein: CASSPPPGTSGINEQFF
clone size: few; D gene: TRBD1; J gene: TRBJ2-7; V gene: TRBV7-9; CDR3 DNA: TGTGCCAGCAGCCGACAGGGCCACGAGCAGTACTTC; CDR3 protein: CASSRQGHEQYF
clone size: NA; D gene: NA; J gene: TRBJ1-2; V gene: TRBV7-2; CDR3 DNA: TGTGCCAGCAGCTTAGTGGCAGGGGTGGATGGCTACACCTTC; CDR3 protein: CASSLVAGVDGYTF
clone size: NA; D gene: NA; J gene: TRBJ1-1; V gene: TRBV11-2; CDR3 DNA: TGTGCCAGCAGCTTAGTAGGGAGGAGTTCTGAAGCTTTCTTT; CDR3 protein: CASSLVGRSSEAFF
clone size: NA; D gene: TRBD1; J gene: TRBJ1-1; V gene: TRBV27; CDR3 DNA: TGTGCCAGCAGTTTACGGACCGGGACAGGGGAGTGGGGCACTGAAGCTTTCTTT; CDR3 protein: CASSLRTGTGEWGTEAFF
clone size: NA; D gene: TRBD1; J gene: TRBJ1-4; V gene: TRBV4-3; CDR3 DNA: TGCGCCAGCAGCCAAGATCGGACAGGGGGTCATGAAAAACTGTTTTTT; CDR3 protein: CASSQDRTGGHEKLFF
clone size: few; D gene: NA; J gene: TRBJ2-5; V gene: TRBV5-8; CDR3 DNA: TGTGCCAGCAGCCAGCGGCACCAAGAGACCCAGTACTTC; CDR3 protein: CASSQRHQETQYF
clone size: NA; D gene: NA; J gene: TRBJ1-3; V gene: TRBV19; CDR3 DNA: TGTGCCACCGCCCCTCGGGAGGGAGCCGGAAACACCATATATTTT; CDR3 protein: CATAPREGAGNTIYF
clone size: NA; D gene: TRBD2; J gene: TRBJ2-7; V gene: TRBV6-5; CDR3 DNA: TGTGCCAGCGGGGGTCGGACTAGCGGGAGCTACGAGCAGTACTTC; CDR3 protein: CASGGRTSGSYEQYF
clone size: once; D gene: NA; J gene: TRBJ2-7; V gene: TRBV14; CDR3 DNA: TGTGCCAGCAGCCCCCGGAGGGCTTACGAGCAGTACTTC; CDR3 protein: CASSPRRAYEQYF
clone size: once; D gene: NA; J gene: TRBJ1-2; V gene: TRBV6-4; CDR3 DNA: TGTGCCAGCAGTGACGGGAGAGGCTACACCTTC; CDR3 protein: CASSDGRGYTF
clone size: NA; D gene: TRBD1; J gene: TRBJ1-1; V gene: TRBV5-6; CDR3 DNA: TGTGCCAGCAGCTTCCAGACAGGGGGCACTGAAGCTTTCTTT; CDR3 protein: CASSFQTGGTEAFF
clone size: NA; D gene: NA; J gene: TRBJ2-4; V gene: TRBV5-1; CDR3 DNA: TGCGCCAGCAGCTTGGGGACGGGAGTGGGCAAAAACATTCAGTACTTC; CDR3 protein: CASSLGTGVGKNIQYF
clone size: NA; D gene: NA; J gene: TRBJ1-2; V gene: TRBV14; CDR3 DNA: TGTGCCAGCAGCCAACAGGGATGGAGCTATGGCTACACCTTC; CDR3 protein: CASSQQGWSYGYTF